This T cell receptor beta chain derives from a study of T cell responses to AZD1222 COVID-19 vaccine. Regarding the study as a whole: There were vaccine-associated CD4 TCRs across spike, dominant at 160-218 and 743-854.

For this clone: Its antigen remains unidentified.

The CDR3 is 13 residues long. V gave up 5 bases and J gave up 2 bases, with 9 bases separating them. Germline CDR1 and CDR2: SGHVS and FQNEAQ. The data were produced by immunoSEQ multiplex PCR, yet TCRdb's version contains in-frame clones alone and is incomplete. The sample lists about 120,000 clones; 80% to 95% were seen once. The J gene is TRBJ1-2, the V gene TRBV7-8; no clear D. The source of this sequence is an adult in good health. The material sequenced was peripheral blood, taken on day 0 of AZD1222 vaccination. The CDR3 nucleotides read TGTGCCAGCAGCCGAGCAAGAAACTATGGCTACACCTTC. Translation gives CASSRARNYGYTF. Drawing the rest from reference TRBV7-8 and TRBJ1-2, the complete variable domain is GAGVSQSPRYKVAKRGQDVALRCDPISGHVSLFWYQQALGQGPEFLTYFQNEAQLDKSGLPSDRFFAERPEGSVSTLKIQRTQQEDSAVYLCASSRARNYGYTFGSGTRLTVV.